This is a list of T cell receptor beta chains from one sample in a study of metastatic and nonmetastatic thyroid tumors. Through MiXCR, TCRdb re-clonotyped the PCR reads. The table shows about 53,000 clones, with 20% occurring only once. Sequencing input: blood. These receptors were collected from a female donor with papillary thyroid cancer or a benign thyroid nodule (not recorded which). Some clones in this sample may be carry-over from other donors' samples. Each CDR3 is given with its conserved first and last residue. D genes are given only for firm matches. Size is stated for part of the rows, as once, few or many counts, or as a class when the clone is expanded.

TRBV6-1 | many | NA | CASSDGRGLLYGYTF
TRBV4-1 | many | TRBD2 | CASSQDRGLAIYNEQFF
TRBV18 | many | TRBD1 | CASSPLDREETQYF
TRBV14 | many | TRBD2 | CASSQDSRVAGWKGEQYF
TRBV11-2 | NA | NA | CASRRDWDYEQYF
TRBV20-1 | many | NA | CSASGGAGNTIYF
TRBV27 | few | NA | CASMAEEPSYGNEQFF
TRBV5-1 | many | NA | CASSPGGPGRHYTF
TRBV2 | NA | TRBD1 | CASSFKDQGAYEQYF
TRBV10-3 | NA | TRBD1 | CAISEWTGGLYGYTF
TRBV7-9 | many | TRBD1 | CASSPNRGTNTEAFF
TRBV19 | many | NA | CASSRVALNTGELFF
TRBV11-1 | many | NA | CASSGRFQETQYF
TRBV19 | many | NA | CASSISSGDYNEQFF
TRBV4-2 | NA | TRBD1 | CASSQDLTGEAGELFF
TRBV5-1 | NA | NA | CSSSLTGGTATYEQYF